A single TCR beta chain is shown here with its context. J gave up 2 bases and V 1 base, and 7 bases lay outside the gene matches. The germline CDR1 and CDR2 sequences are SGHTA and FQGNSA. This CDR3 contains 16 residues. Sequencing templates came from extracted RNA that was reverse transcribed into cDNA. The protocol was immunoSEQ multiplex PCR, while the TCRdb copy is restricted to in-frame clones and leaves out a portion. The sample holds 200,000 to 250,000 clones, around three fifths seen once. This entry is derived from a study of CD8+ T cells in alopecia areata. Noted treatment: oral pan-JAK inhibitor, 5-10 mg twice daily. Punch biopsies of lesional scalp, plus peripheral blood, were taken from alopecia areata patients.

The source was CD4+ T cells sorted from blood, collected at week 4, from a patient treated with tofacitinib. V usage is TRBV7-2 and J usage is TRBJ1-2; 7 bases match TRBD1. The origin of this receptor is a human donor with alopecia areata. The CDR3 sequence is CASSLVPGTENYGYTF. In nucleotides, the CDR3 is TGTGCCAGCAGCTTAGTCCCTGGGACAGAGAACTATGGCTACACCTTC.